This is a list of T cell receptor beta chains from one sample in a study of T cells in Graves' hyperthyroidism and ophthalmopathy. In TCRdb, the multiplex PCR reads were re-called with MiXCR into one record per CDR3 protein. This repertoire shows hundreds of thousands of distinct CDR3 sequences, roughly 37% found once; its top ten account for approximately 8.7%. The material sequenced was blood. The source of these receptors is a man aged 18 to 29 with Graves' hyperthyroidism. The CDR3 runs from the conserved cysteine through the conserved F or W. Fields, in order: V gene, clone size, D gene, J gene, CDR3 protein, CDR3 DNA. The D gene is left open where the match is weak. A clone size is listed for some rows: how often the clone was seen (once, few, many), or a class if it is expanded.

v_gene: TRBV6-2/TRBV6-3; abundance: few; d_gene: -; j_gene: TRBJ1-5; CDR3aa: CASSLFQDGGPQHF; CDR3nt: TGTGCCAGCAGTCTCTTTCAGGACGGGGGTCCCCAGCATTTT
v_gene: TRBV5-1; abundance: many; d_gene: TRBD1; j_gene: TRBJ1-4; CDR3aa: CASSDYGQGEKLFF; CDR3nt: TGCGCCAGCAGCGACTACGGACAGGGTGAAAAACTGTTTTTT
v_gene: TRBV29-1; abundance: many; d_gene: TRBD2; j_gene: TRBJ2-5; CDR3aa: CSTSAWGEETQYF; CDR3nt: TGCAGTACTAGCGCTTGGGGGGAAGAGACCCAGTACTTC
v_gene: TRBV2; abundance: few; d_gene: -; j_gene: TRBJ2-2; CDR3aa: CASLGGARAGELFF; CDR3nt: TGTGCCTCTCTAGGAGGGGCAAGGGCCGGGGAGCTGTTTTTT
v_gene: TRBV29-1; abundance: -; d_gene: -; j_gene: TRBJ2-2; CDR3aa: CSGTRGTGELFF; CDR3nt: TGCAGCGGCACTAGGGGTACCGGGGAGCTGTTTTTT
v_gene: TRBV12-3/TRBV12-4; abundance: -; d_gene: -; j_gene: TRBJ1-2; CDR3aa: CASSDMAYGYTF; CDR3nt: TGTGCCAGCAGCGATATGGCCTATGGCTACACCTTC
v_gene: TRBV15; abundance: many; d_gene: TRBD1; j_gene: TRBJ2-7; CDR3aa: CATSRGRRTGPSYEQYF; CDR3nt: TGTGCCACCAGCAGGGGACGAAGGACAGGGCCCTCCTACGAGCAGTACTTC
v_gene: TRBV12-3/TRBV12-4; abundance: -; d_gene: TRBD2; j_gene: TRBJ2-2; CDR3aa: CAGIGRGTGELFF; CDR3nt: TGTGCCGGCATCGGGCGGGGGACCGGGGAGCTGTTTTTT
v_gene: TRBV7-9; abundance: -; d_gene: -; j_gene: TRBJ1-1; CDR3aa: CASSWGIWEHQNTEAFF; CDR3nt: TGTGCCAGCAGCTGGGGTATCTGGGAACACCAGAACACTGAAGCTTTCTTT
v_gene: TRBV7-2; abundance: -; d_gene: TRBD1; j_gene: TRBJ1-2; CDR3aa: CASSWGQGAFYGYTF; CDR3nt: TGTGCCAGCAGCTGGGGACAGGGGGCCTTCTATGGCTACACCTTC
v_gene: TRBV19; abundance: many; d_gene: -; j_gene: TRBJ2-6; CDR3aa: CASSTRLSSGANVLTF; CDR3nt: TGTGCCAGTAGCACCAGGCTGAGCTCTGGGGCCAACGTCCTGACTTTC
v_gene: TRBV7-9; abundance: many; d_gene: -; j_gene: TRBJ1-4; CDR3aa: CASSYRFEKLFF; CDR3nt: TGTGCCAGCAGCTACCGTTTTGAAAAACTGTTTTTT
v_gene: TRBV9; abundance: many; d_gene: -; j_gene: TRBJ2-2; CDR3aa: CASSVDTGELFF; CDR3nt: TGTGCCAGCAGCGTAGACACCGGGGAGCTGTTTTTT
v_gene: TRBV10-3; abundance: -; d_gene: -; j_gene: TRBJ1-3; CDR3aa: CAIKTADTNTIYF; CDR3nt: TGTGCCATCAAGACAGCTGATACGAACACCATATATTTT
v_gene: TRBV12-3/TRBV12-4; abundance: -; d_gene: -; j_gene: TRBJ1-2; CDR3aa: CASALDGSGGYTF; CDR3nt: TGTGCTAGTGCCTTGGACGGTTCGGGTGGCTACACCTTC
v_gene: TRBV6-5; abundance: -; d_gene: -; j_gene: TRBJ1-5; CDR3aa: CASSWGPNNQPQHF; CDR3nt: TGTGCCAGCAGTTGGGGGCCGAACAATCAGCCCCAGCATTTT
v_gene: TRBV29-1; abundance: -; d_gene: -; j_gene: TRBJ2-1; CDR3aa: CSVEGGDISEQFF; CDR3nt: TGCAGCGTTGAGGGGGGAGACATCAGTGAGCAGTTCTTC
v_gene: TRBV2; abundance: -; d_gene: TRBD2; j_gene: TRBJ2-2; CDR3aa: CASYGGLADNTGELFF; CDR3nt: TGTGCCAGCTATGGGGGACTAGCGGACAACACCGGGGAGCTGTTTTTT